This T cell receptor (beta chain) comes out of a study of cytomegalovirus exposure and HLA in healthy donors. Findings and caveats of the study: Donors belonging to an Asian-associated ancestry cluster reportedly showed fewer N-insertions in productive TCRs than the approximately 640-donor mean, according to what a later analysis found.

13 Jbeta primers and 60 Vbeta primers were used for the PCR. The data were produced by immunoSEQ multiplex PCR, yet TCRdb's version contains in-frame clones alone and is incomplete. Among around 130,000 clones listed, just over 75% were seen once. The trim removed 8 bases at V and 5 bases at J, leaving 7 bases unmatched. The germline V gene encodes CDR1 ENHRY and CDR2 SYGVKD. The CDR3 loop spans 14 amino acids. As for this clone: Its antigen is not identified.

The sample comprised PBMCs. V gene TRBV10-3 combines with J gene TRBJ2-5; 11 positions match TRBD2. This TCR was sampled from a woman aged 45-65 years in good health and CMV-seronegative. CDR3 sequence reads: CAIGTSGSGETQYF. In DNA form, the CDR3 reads TGTGCCATCGGCACTAGCGGGAGTGGGGAGACCCAGTACTTC.